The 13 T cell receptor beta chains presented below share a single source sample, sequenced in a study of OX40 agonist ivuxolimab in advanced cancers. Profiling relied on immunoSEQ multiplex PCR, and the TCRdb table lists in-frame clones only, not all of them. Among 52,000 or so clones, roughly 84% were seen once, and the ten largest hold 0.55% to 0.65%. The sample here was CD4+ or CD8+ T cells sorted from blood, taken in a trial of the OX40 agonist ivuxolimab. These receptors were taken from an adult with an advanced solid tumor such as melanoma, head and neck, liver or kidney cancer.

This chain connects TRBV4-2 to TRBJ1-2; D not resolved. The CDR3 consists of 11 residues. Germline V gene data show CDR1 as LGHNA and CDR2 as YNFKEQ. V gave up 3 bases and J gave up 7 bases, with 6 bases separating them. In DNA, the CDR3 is TGTGCCAGCAGCCAGGGGTTTGGCTACACCTTC. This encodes CASSQGFGYTF.

CDR3 loop: CASSLHYEQYF. Written as DNA, the CDR3 is TGTGCCAGCAGCTTACACTACGAGCAGTACTTC. This chain uses TRBV11-2 with TRBJ2-7, with D unresolved. The CDR3 covers 11 residues. Germline CDR1 reads SGHAT; CDR2 reads FQNNGV. Trimming shortened V by 2 bases and J by 3 bases, and 2 bases separated the two germline ends.

CDR3 in DNA: TGTGCCAGCAGCTTAAAGGCTTCCGGCTTCACAGATACGCAGTATTTT. Translation: CASSLKASGFTDTQYF. V and J are TRBV7-9 and TRBJ2-3; D uncertain. V was cut by 2 bases and J by 2 bases, with 14 bases left in between. Germline V CDR1 and CDR2: SEHNR, FQNEAQ (reference sequence). The CDR3 is 16 residues long.

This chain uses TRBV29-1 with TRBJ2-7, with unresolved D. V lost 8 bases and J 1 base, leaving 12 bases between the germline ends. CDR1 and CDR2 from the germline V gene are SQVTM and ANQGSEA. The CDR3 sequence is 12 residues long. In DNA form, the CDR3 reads TGCAGCACCGCTGGGAATTCCTACGAGCAGTACTTC. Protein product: CSTAGNSYEQYF.

The CDR3 loop reads CSAGQYEQYF. The CDR3 DNA follows: TGCAGTGCTGGACAGTACGAGCAGTACTTC. The chain carries TRBV20-1 and TRBJ2-7; a possible D gene is TRBD1 (6 bases). The germline V and J ends were trimmed by 5 bases and 4 bases, with 6 bases remaining between them. The CDR3 has 10 amino acids. Germline CDR1 and CDR2: DFQATT and SNEGSKA (reference sequence).

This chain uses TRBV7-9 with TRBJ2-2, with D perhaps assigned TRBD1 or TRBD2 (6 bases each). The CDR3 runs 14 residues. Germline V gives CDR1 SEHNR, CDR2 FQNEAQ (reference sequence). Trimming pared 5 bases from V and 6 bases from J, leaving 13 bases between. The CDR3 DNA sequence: TGTGCCAGCAGCAAGTCGGGGGCTCCCGGGGAGCTGTTTTTT. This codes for CASSKSGAPGELFF.

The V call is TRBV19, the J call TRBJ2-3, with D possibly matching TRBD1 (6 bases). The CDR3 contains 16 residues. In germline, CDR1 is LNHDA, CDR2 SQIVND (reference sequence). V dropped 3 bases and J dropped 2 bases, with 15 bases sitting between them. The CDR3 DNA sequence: TGTGCCAGTAGTATGGCCCTCGGACAGATCACAGATACGCAGTATTTT. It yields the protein CASSMALGQITDTQYF.

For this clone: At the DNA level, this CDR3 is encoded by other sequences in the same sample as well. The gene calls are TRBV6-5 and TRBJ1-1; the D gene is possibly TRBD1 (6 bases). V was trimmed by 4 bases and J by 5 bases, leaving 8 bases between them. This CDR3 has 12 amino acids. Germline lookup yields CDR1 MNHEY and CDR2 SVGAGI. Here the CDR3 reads CASSLQGTEAFF. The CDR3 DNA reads TGTGCCAGCAGTTTGCAGGGGACTGAAGCTTTCTTT.

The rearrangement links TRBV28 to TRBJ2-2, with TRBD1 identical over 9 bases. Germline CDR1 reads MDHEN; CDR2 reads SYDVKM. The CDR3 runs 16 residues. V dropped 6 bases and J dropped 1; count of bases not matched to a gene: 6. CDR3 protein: CASSRDRVRNTGELFF. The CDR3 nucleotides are TGTGCCAGCAGCCGGGACAGGGTTAGGAACACCGGGGAGCTGTTTTTT.

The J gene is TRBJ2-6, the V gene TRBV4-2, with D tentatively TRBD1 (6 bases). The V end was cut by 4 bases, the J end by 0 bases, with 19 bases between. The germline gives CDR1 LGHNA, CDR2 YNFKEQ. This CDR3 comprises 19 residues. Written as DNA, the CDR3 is TGTGCCAGCAGCCCAAGACAGTTGGGGGCCTACTCTGGGGCCAACGTCCTGACTTTC. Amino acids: CASSPRQLGAYSGANVLTF.

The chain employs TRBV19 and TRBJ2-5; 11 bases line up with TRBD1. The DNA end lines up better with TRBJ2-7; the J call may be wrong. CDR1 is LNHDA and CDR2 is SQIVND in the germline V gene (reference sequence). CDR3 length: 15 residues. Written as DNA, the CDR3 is TGTGCCAGTAGCGGTCCGGGACAGGGGGTTAACGAGCAGTACTTC. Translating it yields CASSGPGQGVNEQYF.

The CDR3 DNA is TGTGCCAGCAGCCAAGAAGGAGGTTACTCTGGAAACACCATATATTTT. It codes for CASSQEGGYSGNTIYF. This chain links TRBV4-2 with TRBJ1-3, with D hard to call. In germline, CDR1 is LGHNA, CDR2 YNFKEQ. The CDR3 loop spans 16 amino acids. With 0 bases removed from V and 0 bases from J, the gap between germline ends came to 9 bases.

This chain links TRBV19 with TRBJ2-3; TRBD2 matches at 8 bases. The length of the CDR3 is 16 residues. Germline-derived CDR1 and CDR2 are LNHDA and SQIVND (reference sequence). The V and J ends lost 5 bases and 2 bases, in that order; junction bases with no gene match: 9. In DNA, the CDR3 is TGTGCCAGTAGTCCCAGACTAGCGCACTCCACAGATACGCAGTATTTT. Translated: CASSPRLAHSTDTQYF. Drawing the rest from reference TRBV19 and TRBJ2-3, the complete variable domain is DGGITQSPKYLFRKEGQNVTLSCEQNLNHDAMYWYRQDPGQGLRLIYYSQIVNDFQKGDIAEGYSVSREKKESFPLTVTSAQKNPTAFYLCASSPRLAHSTDTQYFGPGTRLTVL.